The next 11 T cell receptor beta chains were all read from a single sample in a study of shared clonotypes between healthy human individuals. TCRdb keeps only in-frame clones here, not all; method: immunoSEQ multiplex PCR. The table includes over 2 million clones, 85% to 95% detected once. Sample: naive CD4+ T cells from PBMCs. Documented subset: CD45RA+ positively selected. These receptor sequences come from a man aged 18 to 29 in good health. Some clones in this sample may be carry-over from other donors' samples.

V and J are TRBV5-8 and TRBJ2-5; possible D gene TRBD2, 5 bases. CDR3 size: 15 residues. V lost 0 bases and J lost 5, with 14 bases in between. The germline V gene encodes CDR1 SGHTS and CDR2 YDEGEE. CDR3 nucleotide sequence: TGTGCCAGCAGCTTGGGTTTTGACCGCGGGGAGACCCAGTACTTC. Amino acids: CASSLGFDRGETQYF. Using reference TRBV5-8 and TRBJ2-5 for the parts outside the CDR3, the full variable domain is EAGVTQSPTHLIKTRGQQATLRCSPISGHTSVYWYQQALGLGLQFLLWYDEGEERNRGNFPPRFSGRQFPNYSSELNVNALELEDSALYLCASSLGFDRGETQYFGPGTRLLVL.

This rearrangement joins TRBV5-1 to TRBJ1-2, with TRBD1 identical over 8 bases. V lost 0 bases to trimming and J lost 3 bases; unmatched junction nucleotides: 4. In germline, CDR1 is SGHRS, CDR2 YFSETQ. The CDR3 is 15 amino acids. CDR3 nucleotides: TGCGCCAGCAGCTTGGCCAGGGGGCTCGACTATGGCTACACCTTC. Translation gives CASSLARGLDYGYTF. Full variable domain (remainder filled in from reference TRBV5-1 and TRBJ1-2): KAGVTQTPRYLIKTRGQQVTLSCSPISGHRSVSWYQQTPGQGLQFLFEYFSETQRNKGNFPGRFSGRQFSNSRSEMNVSTLELGDSALYLCASSLARGLDYGYTFGSGTRLTVV.

The chain combines TRBV6-6 with TRBJ1-4; the match to TRBD1 covers 8 bases. This CDR3 spans 14 amino acids. V lost 6 bases to trimming and J lost 3 bases; unmatched junction nucleotides: 3. Germline V lookup: CDR1 MNHNY, CDR2 SVGAGI (reference sequence). The CDR3 loop reads CASRRTGPNEKLFF. CDR3 DNA sequence: TGTGCCAGCAGACGGACAGGGCCTAATGAAAAACTGTTTTTT.

The V gene is TRBV7-2, the J gene TRBJ2-3, with 14 bases aligning to TRBD2. The CDR3 is 16 residues long. After removal of 4 bases from V and 6 bases from J, the junction contained 6 bases not matched to a gene. CDR1 and CDR2 from the germline V gene are SGHTA and FQGNSA. Written as DNA, the CDR3 is TGTGCCAGCAGCTATCCGGGACTAGCGGGAGTTGATACGCAGTATTTT. This codes for CASSYPGLAGVDTQYF.

The genes are TRBV9 and TRBJ2-2; D is unresolved. This CDR3 contains 16 residues. Germline V CDR1 and CDR2: SGDLS, YYNGEE. The V end was cut by 0 bases, the J end by 3 bases, with 12 bases between. The CDR3 is CASSVGASDYTGELFF. The CDR3 bases are TGTGCCAGCAGCGTAGGAGCGTCAGACTACACCGGGGAGCTGTTTTTT.

V gene TRBV28 combines with J gene TRBJ1-2; D is possibly TRBD1 (6 bases). V gave up 4 bases and J gave up 3 bases, with 9 bases separating them. The CDR3 contains 13 residues. CDR1 is MDHEN and CDR2 is SYDVKM in the germline V gene. The CDR3 coding sequence is TGTGCCAGCAGTTGGACAGATTACTATGGCTACACCTTC. Amino acids: CASSWTDYYGYTF.

Worth noting for this clone: Distinct nucleotide sequences in the sample also encode this CDR3. V is TRBV7-3 and J is TRBJ2-1; 11 bases fit TRBD2. There are 16 residues in the CDR3. Per the germline V gene, CDR1 is SGHTA and CDR2 is FQGTGA. J gave up 3 bases and V 4 bases, and 5 bases lay outside the gene matches. CDR3: CASSSTGTSGYNEQFF. The CDR3, as DNA: TGTGCCAGCAGCTCCACCGGGACTAGCGGCTACAATGAGCAGTTCTTC.

Notes on this clone: The same CDR3 arises from other DNA sequences in this sample as well. This chain uses TRBV15 with TRBJ2-5, with D perhaps TRBD1 (6 bases). This CDR3 is 13 amino acids long. In germline, CDR1 is LNHNV, CDR2 YYDKDF (reference sequence). Trimming shortened V by 2 bases and J by 5 bases, and 9 bases separated the two germline ends. The CDR3 bases are TGTGCCACCAGCAGAACAGGGTGGGAGACCCAGTACTTC. Translation gives CATSRTGWETQYF.

This chain links TRBV12-5 with TRBJ2-7; 15 bases are shared with TRBD2. CDR3 length equals 15 residues. The J segment lost 3 bases and the V segment lost 7 bases, leaving 4 bases of the junction unmatched. Germline V gene sequence: CDR1 LGHNT, CDR2 FRNRAP. Here the CDR3 reads CASAAGLAGGYEQYF. As DNA, the CDR3 is TGTGCTAGTGCCGCGGGACTAGCGGGAGGCTACGAGCAGTACTTC.

This clone was seen more than once but under ten times. This rearrangement joins TRBV2 to TRBJ1-1, with D unresolved. Germline CDR1 is SNHLY and CDR2 is FYNNEI. V lost 4 bases and J 5 bases, leaving 11 bases between the germline ends. CDR3 length equals 13 residues. The CDR3 bases are TGTGCCAGCAGTGGTCTGGGTGGAACTGAAGCTTTCTTT. This encodes CASSGLGGTEAFF.

The gene calls are TRBV7-2 and TRBJ2-7; possibly TRBD1 for D (5 bases). Germline V gene lookup returns CDR1 SGHTA and CDR2 FQGNSA. Trimming stripped 1 base from V and 7 bases from J, with 11 bases between. The CDR3 sequence is 13 residues long. DNA for the CDR3: TGTGCCAGCAGCTTAGACTGGGGCAGGGAGCAGTACTTC. Translation: CASSLDWGREQYF.